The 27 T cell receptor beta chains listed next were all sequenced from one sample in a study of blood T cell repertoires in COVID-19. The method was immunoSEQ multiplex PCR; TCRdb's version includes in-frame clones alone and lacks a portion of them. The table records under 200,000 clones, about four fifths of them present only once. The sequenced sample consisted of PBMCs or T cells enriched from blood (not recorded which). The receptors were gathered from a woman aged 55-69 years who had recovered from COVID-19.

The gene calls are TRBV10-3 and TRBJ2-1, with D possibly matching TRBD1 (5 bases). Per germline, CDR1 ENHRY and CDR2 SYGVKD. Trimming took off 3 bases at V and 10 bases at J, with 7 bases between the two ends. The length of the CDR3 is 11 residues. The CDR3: CAISEQVEQFF. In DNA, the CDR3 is TGTGCCATCAGTGAACAGGTGGAGCAGTTCTTC.

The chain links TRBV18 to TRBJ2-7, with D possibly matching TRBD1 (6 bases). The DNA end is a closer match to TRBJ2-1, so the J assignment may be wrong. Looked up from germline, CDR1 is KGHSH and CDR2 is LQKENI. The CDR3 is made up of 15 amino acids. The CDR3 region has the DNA TGTGCCAGCTCACCGAACCAGGGGTCAGACTACGAGCAGTTCTTC. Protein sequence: CASSPNQGSDYEQFF.

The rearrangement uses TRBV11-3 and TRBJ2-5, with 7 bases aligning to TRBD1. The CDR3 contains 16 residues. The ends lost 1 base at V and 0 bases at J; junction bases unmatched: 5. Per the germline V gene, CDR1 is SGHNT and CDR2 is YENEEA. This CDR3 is CASSLVGDSYQETQYF. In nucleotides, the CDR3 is TGTGCCAGCAGCTTAGTGGGGGACAGCTACCAAGAGACCCAGTACTTC.

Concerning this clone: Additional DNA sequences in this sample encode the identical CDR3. Here the CDR3 DNA reads TGTGCCAGCAGCCAAGAGACAGCTGGAAACACCATATATTTT. Its protein product is CASSQETAGNTIYF. The chain links TRBV14 to TRBJ1-3, with D possibly being TRBD1 (5 bases). The germline CDR1 and CDR2 sequences are SGHDN and FVKESK. Trimming shortened V by 0 bases and J by 2 bases, and 5 bases separated the two germline ends. The CDR3 is 14 residues long.

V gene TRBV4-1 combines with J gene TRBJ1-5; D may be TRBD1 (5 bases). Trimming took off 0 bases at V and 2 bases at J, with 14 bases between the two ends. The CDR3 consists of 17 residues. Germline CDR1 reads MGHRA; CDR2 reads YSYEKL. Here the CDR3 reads CASSQDGERRGNQPQHF. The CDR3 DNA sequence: TGCGCCAGCAGCCAAGATGGTGAGCGCAGGGGCAATCAGCCCCAGCATTTT.

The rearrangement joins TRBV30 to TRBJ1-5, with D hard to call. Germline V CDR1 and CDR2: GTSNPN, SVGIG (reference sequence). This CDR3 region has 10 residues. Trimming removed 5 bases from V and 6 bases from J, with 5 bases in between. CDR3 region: CAWSGQPQHF. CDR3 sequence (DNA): TGTGCCTGGTCGGGTCAGCCCCAGCATTTT.

This CDR3 reads CASSTDNNQPQHF. CDR3 bases: TGCGCCAGTTCGACAGACAACAATCAGCCCCAGCATTTT. The chain links TRBV5-1 to TRBJ1-5, with D tentatively TRBD1 (5 bases). Deletions cut 8 bases from V and 3 bases from J, with 12 bases between. CDR1 and CDR2 from the germline V gene are SGHRS and YFSETQ. This CDR3 is built from 13 residues.

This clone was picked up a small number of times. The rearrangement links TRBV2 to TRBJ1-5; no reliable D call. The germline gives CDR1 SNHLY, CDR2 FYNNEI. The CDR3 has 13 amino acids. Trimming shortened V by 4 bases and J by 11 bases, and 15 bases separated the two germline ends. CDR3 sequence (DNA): TGTGCCAGCAGTGGCCCCATGGGAGGGTCCCAGCATTTT. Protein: CASSGPMGGSQHF.

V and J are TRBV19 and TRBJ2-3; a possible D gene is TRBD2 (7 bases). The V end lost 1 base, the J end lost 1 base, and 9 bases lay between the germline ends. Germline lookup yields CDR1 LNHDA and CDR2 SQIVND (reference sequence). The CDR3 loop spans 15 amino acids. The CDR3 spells CASSIVGGGTDTQYF. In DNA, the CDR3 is TGTGCCAGTAGTATAGTAGGGGGGGGCACAGATACGCAGTATTTT.

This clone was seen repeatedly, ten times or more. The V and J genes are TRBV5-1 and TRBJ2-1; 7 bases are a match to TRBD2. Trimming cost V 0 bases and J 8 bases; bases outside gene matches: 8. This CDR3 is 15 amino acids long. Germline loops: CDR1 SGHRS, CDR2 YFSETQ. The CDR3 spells CASSLGAGTTDEQFF. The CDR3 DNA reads TGCGCCAGCAGCTTGGGGGCCGGGACTACCGATGAGCAGTTCTTC.

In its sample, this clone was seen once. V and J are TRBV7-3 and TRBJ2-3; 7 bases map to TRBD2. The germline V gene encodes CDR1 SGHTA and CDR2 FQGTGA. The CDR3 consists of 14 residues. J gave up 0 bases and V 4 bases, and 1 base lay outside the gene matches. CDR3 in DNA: TGTGCCAGCAGCTCGGGAGGAAGCACAGATACGCAGTATTTT. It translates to CASSSGGSTDTQYF.

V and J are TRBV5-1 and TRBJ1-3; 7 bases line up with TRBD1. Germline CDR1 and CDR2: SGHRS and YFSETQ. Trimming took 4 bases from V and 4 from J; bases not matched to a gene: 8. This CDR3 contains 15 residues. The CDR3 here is CASSIQGLRGNTIYF. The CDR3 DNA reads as TGCGCCAGCAGCATACAGGGGTTGAGGGGAAACACCATATATTTT.

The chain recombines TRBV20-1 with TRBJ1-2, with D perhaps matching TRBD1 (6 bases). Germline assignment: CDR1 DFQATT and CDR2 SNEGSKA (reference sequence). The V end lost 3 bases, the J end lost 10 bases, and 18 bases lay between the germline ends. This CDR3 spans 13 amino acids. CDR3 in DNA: TGCAGTGCTAGTGGGGACATAGTGGTAGACTACACCTTC. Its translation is CSASGDIVVDYTF.

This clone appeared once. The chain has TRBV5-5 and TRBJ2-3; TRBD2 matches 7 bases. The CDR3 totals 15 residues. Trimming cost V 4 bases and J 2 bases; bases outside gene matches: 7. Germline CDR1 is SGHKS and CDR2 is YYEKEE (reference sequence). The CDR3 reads CASSRDYQTTDTQYF. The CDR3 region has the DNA TGTGCCAGCAGCCGGGACTACCAGACCACAGATACGCAGTATTTT.

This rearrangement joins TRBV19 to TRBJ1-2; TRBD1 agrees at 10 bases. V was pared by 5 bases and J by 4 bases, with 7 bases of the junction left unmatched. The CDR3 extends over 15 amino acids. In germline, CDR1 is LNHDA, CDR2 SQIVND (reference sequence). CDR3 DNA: TGTGCCAGTAGTCCGACCGGGACAGGGGTCTATGGCTACACCTTC. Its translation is CASSPTGTGVYGYTF.

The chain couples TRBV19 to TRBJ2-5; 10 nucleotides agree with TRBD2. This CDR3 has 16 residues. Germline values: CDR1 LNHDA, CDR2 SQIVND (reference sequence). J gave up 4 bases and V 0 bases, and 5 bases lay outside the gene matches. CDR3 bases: TGTGCCAGTAGTATAGATCTCACTAGCGGGGTAGAGACCCAGTACTTC. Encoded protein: CASSIDLTSGVETQYF.

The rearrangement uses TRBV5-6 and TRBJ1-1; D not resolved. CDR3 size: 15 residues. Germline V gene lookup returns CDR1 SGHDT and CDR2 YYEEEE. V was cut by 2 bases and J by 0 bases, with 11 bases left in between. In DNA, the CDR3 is TGTGCCAGCAGCTTTCTAAACAGATTGAACACTGAAGCTTTCTTT. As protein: CASSFLNRLNTEAFF.

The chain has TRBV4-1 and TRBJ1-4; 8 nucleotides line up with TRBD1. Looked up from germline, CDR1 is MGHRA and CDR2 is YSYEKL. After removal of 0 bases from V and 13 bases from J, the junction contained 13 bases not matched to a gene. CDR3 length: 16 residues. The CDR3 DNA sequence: TGCGCCAGCAGCCAAGAGGAGGGGACAGGATCGATTCGACTGTTTTTT. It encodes CASSQEEGTGSIRLFF.

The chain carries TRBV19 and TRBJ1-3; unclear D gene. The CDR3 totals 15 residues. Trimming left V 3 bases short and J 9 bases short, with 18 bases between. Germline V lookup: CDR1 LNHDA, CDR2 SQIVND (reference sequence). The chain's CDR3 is CASSMIRAGYGTIYF. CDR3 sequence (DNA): TGTGCCAGTAGTATGATCCGCGCCGGTTATGGCACCATATATTTT.

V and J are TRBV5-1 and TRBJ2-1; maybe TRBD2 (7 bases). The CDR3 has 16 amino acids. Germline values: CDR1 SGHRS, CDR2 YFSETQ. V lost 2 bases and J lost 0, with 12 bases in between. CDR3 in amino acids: CASSFKGGGSYNEQFF. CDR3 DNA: TGCGCCAGCAGCTTCAAGGGGGGGGGCTCCTACAATGAGCAGTTCTTC. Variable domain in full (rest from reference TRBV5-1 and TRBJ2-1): KAGVTQTPRYLIKTRGQQVTLSCSPISGHRSVSWYQQTPGQGLQFLFEYFSETQRNKGNFPGRFSGRQFSNSRSEMNVSTLELGDSALYLCASSFKGGGSYNEQFFGPGTRLTVL.

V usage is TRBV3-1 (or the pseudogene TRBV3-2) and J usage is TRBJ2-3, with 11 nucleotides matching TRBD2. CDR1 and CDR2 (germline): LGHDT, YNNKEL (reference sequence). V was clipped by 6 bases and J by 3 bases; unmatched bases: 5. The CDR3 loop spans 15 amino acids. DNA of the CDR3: TGTGCCAGCAGTGAGACTAGCGGGGAGACAGATACGCAGTATTTT. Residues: CASSETSGETDTQYF.

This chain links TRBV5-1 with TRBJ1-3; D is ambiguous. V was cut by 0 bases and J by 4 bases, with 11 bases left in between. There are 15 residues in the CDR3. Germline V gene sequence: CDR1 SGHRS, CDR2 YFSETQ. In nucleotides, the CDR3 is TGCGCCAGCAGCTTGGATCGGGGAACAGGAAACACCATATATTTT. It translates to CASSLDRGTGNTIYF.

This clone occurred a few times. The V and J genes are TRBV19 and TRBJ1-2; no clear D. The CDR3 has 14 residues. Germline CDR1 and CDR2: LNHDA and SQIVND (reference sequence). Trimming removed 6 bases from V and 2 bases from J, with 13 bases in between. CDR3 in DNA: TGTGCCAGTAGATCCCCCTATATCAACTATGGCTACACCTTC. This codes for CASRSPYINYGYTF.

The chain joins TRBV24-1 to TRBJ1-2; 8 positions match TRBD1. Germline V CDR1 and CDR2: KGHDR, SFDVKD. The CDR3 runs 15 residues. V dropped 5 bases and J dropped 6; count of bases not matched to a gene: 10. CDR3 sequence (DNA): TGTGCCACCAGTGCTGGCAGGGGGCGATCGGATGGCTACACCTTC. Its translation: CATSAGRGRSDGYTF.

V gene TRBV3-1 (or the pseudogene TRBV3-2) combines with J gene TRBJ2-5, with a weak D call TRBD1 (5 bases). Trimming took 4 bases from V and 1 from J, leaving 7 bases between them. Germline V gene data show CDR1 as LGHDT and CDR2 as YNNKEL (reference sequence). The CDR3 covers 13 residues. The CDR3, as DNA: TGTGCCAGCAGCCGGACACCCCAAGAGACCCAGTACTTC. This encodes CASSRTPQETQYF.

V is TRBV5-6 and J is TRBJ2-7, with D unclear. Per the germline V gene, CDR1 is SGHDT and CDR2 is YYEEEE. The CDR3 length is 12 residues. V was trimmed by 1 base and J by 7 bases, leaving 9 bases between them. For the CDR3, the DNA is TGTGCCAGCAGCTTGTCACCAGTGGAGCAGTACTTC. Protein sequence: CASSLSPVEQYF.

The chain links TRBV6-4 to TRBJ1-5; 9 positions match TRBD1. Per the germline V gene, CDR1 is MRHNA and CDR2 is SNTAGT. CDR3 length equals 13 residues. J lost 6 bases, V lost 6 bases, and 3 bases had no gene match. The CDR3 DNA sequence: TGTGCCAGCAGGGGACAGGGCTTTCAGCCCCAGCATTTT. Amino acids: CASRGQGFQPQHF.